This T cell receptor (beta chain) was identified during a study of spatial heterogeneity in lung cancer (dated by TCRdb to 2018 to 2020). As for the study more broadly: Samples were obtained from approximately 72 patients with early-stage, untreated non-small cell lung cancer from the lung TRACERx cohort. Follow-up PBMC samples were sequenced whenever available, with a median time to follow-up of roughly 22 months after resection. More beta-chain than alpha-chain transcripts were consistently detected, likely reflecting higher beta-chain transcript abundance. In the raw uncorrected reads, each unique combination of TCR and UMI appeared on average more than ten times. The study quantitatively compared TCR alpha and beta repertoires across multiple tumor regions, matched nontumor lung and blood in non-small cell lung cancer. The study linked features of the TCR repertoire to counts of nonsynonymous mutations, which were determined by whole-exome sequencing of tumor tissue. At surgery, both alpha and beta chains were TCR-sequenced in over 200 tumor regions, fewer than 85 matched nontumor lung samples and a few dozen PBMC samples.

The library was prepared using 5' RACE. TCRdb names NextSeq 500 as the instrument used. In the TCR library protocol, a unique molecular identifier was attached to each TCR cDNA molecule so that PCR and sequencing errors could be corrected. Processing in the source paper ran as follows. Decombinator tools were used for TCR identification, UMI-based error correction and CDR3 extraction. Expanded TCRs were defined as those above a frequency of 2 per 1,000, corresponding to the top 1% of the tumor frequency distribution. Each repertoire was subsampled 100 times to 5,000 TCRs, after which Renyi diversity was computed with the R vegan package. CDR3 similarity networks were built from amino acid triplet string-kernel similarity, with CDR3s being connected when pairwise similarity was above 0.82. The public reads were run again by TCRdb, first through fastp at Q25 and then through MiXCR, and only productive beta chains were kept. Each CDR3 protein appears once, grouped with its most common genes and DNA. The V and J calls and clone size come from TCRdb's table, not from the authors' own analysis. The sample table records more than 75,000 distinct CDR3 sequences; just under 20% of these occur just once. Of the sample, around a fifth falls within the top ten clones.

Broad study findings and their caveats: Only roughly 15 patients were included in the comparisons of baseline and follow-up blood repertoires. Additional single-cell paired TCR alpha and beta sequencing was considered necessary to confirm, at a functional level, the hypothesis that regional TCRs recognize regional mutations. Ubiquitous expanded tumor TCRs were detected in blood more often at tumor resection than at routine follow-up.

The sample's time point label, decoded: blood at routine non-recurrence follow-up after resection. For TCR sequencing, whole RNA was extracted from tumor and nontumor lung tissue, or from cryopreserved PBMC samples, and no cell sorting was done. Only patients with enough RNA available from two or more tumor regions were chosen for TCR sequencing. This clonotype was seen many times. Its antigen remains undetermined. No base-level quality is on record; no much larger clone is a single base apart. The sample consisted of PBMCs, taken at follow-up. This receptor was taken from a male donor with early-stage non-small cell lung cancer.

The CDR3 protein is CASSDGQGAAIGQPQHF. The DNA is TGCGCCAGCAGTGACGGACAGGGGGCGGCAATAGGGCAGCCCCAGCATTTT. The sequence links TRBV10-2 to TRBJ1-5, with TRBD1 identical over 11 junction bases. The cysteine opens and the phenylalanine closes a CDR3 of 17 amino acids. The sequence is cut down to CDR3 DNA, 51 bases in frame from base 1. V lost 3 bases and J lost 7 bases, and the count of bases not matched to a germline gene is 11. Looking up the germline V gene yields CDR1 WSHSY and CDR2 SAAADI.